One and the same sample provided the 4 T cell receptor delta chains below, sequenced in a study of gamma-delta T cells after stem cell transplantation. TCRdb reanalysed the RT-PCR reads via CATT. The sample yields fewer than 3,000 delta-chain clones, approximately 5% seen once. Sequenced input: gamma-delta T cells. These receptors all come from a human donor. It is not recorded whose cells these are; they may come from a transplant donor.

The V and J genes are TRDV2 and TRDJ1, with 9 positions matching TRDD3. The length of the CDR3 is 17 residues. Germline CDR1 and CDR2: GEAIGNYY and EKD. Germline trimming cut 3 bases from V and 1 base from J; bases unmatched to any gene: 11. CDR3 in DNA: TGTGCCTGTGACCCGATTTGGGGGGATACATCCACCGATAAACTCATCTTT. This sequence encodes CACDPIWGDTSTDKLIF.

The table lists this clone with a few counts. The protein TCRdb lists belongs to a much larger clone and differs from this DNA's translation at residue 4, which points to a read error; the protein shown is made from the DNA. The gene calls are TRDV2 and TRDJ1; 12 nucleotides agree with TRDD3. CDR1 is GEAIGNYY, CDR2 EKD, per germline. The CDR3 has 21 amino acids. The CDR3 DNA follows: TGTGCCTGTGGCACCGTACCTGGGGGATACGAAGATGAAGGTAACACCGATAAACTCATCTTT. Translating it yields CACGTVPGGYEDEGNTDKLIF.

By share, this clone counts as medium-sized. A much bigger clone sits one base away, suggesting this may be a read error. J is TRDJ3 and V is TRDV2, with no clear D. The CDR3 loop spans 20 amino acids. Germline CDR1 reads GEAIGNYY; CDR2 reads EKD. The CDR3: CACDNTVGRESSCDTRQMFF. The DNA for the CDR3 is TGTGCCTGTGACAACACGGTCGGGAGGGAGAGCTCCTGTGACACCCGACAGATGTTTTTC.

On this clone itself: With a far larger clone one base away, a read error is the likely cause. This chain connects TRDV2 to TRDJ2, with TRDD3 identical over 8 bases. The CDR3 contains 17 residues. The germline V gene encodes CDR1 GEAIGNYY and CDR2 EKD. The CDR3 DNA sequence: TGTGCCCGTGACACCTTGGGGGATTCGACTTTGACAGCACAACTCTTCTTT. Translating gives CARDTLGDSTLTAQLFF.